This is a list of T cell receptor beta chains from one sample in a study of blood T cell repertoires in COVID-19. The method was immunoSEQ multiplex PCR; TCRdb's version includes in-frame clones alone and lacks a portion of them. Of tens of thousands of clones listed, more than 75% were seen once; the top ten hold approximately 3%. Sequencing was done on a sample of peripheral blood. These receptor sequences come from a man between 45 and 60 years old with active COVID-19. Each CDR3 is given with its conserved first and last residue. The order of the fields is CDR3 length, J gene, V gene, CDR3 protein.

16,TRBJ2-2,TRBV13,CASSTTSGLNTGELFF
16,TRBJ1-1,TRBV28,CASSYGEGGPNTEAFF
13,TRBJ2-3,TRBV29-1,CSAGLAGWDTQYF
14,TRBJ2-3,TRBV7-2,CASSSSLGTDTQYF
16,TRBJ2-2,TRBV7-7,CASSLKTPANTGELFF
15,TRBJ1-5,TRBV6-5,CASRPDRTSNQPQHF
18,TRBJ2-3,TRBV11-2,CASSLRRGSGISTDTQYF
15,TRBJ2-5,TRBV5-4,CASSLGVAGQETQYF
14,TRBJ1-4,TRBV2,CASIMGLTNEKLFF
16,TRBJ2-2,TRBV7-3,CASSLGGSWYTGELFF
15,TRBJ1-1,TRBV15,CATSRESGWATEAFF
13,TRBJ2-1,TRBV7-2,CASSPTFVNEQFF
17,TRBJ2-1,TRBV27,CASRAATSGSSYNEQFF
16,TRBJ2-1,TRBV19,CASSRREGHGGNEQFF
17,TRBJ2-5,TRBV3-1/TRBV3-2,CASSLLGIRGGGETQYF
14,TRBJ2-3,TRBV10-2,CASCRGSLTDTQYF
13,TRBJ1-6,TRBV4-2,CASSQGSLSPLHF
14,TRBJ1-5,TRBV3-1/TRBV3-2,CASSQDLISGPQHF
13,TRBJ2-5,TRBV7-9,CASSLAGTETQYF
12,TRBJ1-1,TRBV10-3,CAISESTAEAFF
15,TRBJ2-3,TRBV27,CASSFSAGGTDTQYF
15,TRBJ1-1,TRBV5-4,CASSLDPGGDTEAFF
16,TRBJ2-2,TRBV6-6,CASSYSGGAPTGELFF
15,TRBJ2-3,TRBV6-2/TRBV6-3,CASSSGTGSTDTQYF
14,TRBJ2-1,TRBV18,CASSPLTRNQGQFF
14,TRBJ1-5,TRBV18,CASSPGGLGQPQHF
14,TRBJ1-5,TRBV18,CASSPPGHNQPQHF
17,TRBJ2-1,TRBV6-1,CASSEAFSGGGPNEQFF
11,TRBJ2-1,TRBV12-3/TRBV12-4,CASTIYNEQFF
18,TRBJ2-1,TRBV4-3,CASSHGTSGRGVSNEQFF
16,TRBJ1-1,TRBV3-1/TRBV3-2,CASSLSPRRGDTEAFF
12,TRBJ1-1,TRBV7-9,CASSYRGPEAFF
15,TRBJ1-2,TRBV7-8,CASSSVPDLQGRYTF
14,TRBJ1-4,TRBV7-9,CASSLGQGGEKLFF
16,TRBJ2-2,TRBV5-5,CASRLVAGMRTGELFF
13,TRBJ1-1,TRBV19,CASSTTGRTEAFF